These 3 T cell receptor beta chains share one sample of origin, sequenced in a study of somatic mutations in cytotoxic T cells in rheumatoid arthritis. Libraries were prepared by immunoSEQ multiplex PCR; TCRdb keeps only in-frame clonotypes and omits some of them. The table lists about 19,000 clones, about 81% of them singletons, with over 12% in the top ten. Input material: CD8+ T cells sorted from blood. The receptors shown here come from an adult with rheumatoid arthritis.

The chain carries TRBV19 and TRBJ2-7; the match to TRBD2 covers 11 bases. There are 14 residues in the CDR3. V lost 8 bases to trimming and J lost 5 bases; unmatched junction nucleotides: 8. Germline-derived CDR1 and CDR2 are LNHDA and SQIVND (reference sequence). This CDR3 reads CASRGWGLADEQYF. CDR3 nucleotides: TGTGCCAGTCGGGGATGGGGACTAGCGGACGAGCAGTACTTC.

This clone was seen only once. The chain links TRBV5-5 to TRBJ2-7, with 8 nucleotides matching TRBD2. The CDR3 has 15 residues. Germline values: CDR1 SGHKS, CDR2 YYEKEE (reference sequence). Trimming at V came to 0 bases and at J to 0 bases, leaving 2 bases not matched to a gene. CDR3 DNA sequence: TGTGCCAGCAGCTTGGTAGCGGGGAACTCCTACGAGCAGTACTTC. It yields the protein CASSLVAGNSYEQYF.

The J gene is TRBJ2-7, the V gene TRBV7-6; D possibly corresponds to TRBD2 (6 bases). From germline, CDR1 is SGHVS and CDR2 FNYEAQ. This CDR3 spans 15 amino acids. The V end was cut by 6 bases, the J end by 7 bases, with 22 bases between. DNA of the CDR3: TGTGCCAGCAGTTCGCGGGACGGCTTTCCCCGAGAGCAGTACTTC. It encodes CASSSRDGFPREQYF. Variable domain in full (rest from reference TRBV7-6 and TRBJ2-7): GAGVSQSPRYKVTKRGQDVALRCDPISGHVSLYWYRQALGQGPEFLTYFNYEAQQDKSGLPNDRFSAERPEGSISTLTIQRTEQRDSAMYRCASSSRDGFPREQYFGPGTRLTVT.